These 14 T cell receptor beta chains share one sample of origin, sequenced in a study of tumor and adjacent non-tumor tissue in lung cancer. No cell sorting was done before RNA was extracted from the tissue. Distant lung tissue was collected more than 3 cm away from the tumor edge. A modified ARM-PCR protocol with three rounds of nested PCR amplified TCRbeta. TCRdb reanalysed the multiplex PCR reads using MiXCR and keeps one entry per CDR3 protein. The data contain fewer than 75,000 distinct CDR3 sequences, more than 65% of them singletons. The sample consisted of distant non-tumor lung tissue. These receptors were collected from a man in his fifties or sixties with non-small cell lung cancer.

Points on this clonotype: In this CDR3 the conserved last residue, phenylalanine or tryptophan, is missing, so a read error is likely. The chain is built from TRBV5-5 and TRBJ2-3; 7 bases line up with TRBD2. The length of the CDR3 is 15 residues. V trimming: 4 bases; J trimming: 6 bases; junction bases outside the gene matches: 11. The germline gives CDR1 SGHKS, CDR2 YYEKEE (reference sequence). The CDR3 bases are TGTGCCAGCAGCCGGTGGGGAGGGCGGCCCGATACGCAGTATTAT. The encoded protein is CASSRWGGRPDTQYY.

In regard to this clonotype: No conserved phenylalanine or tryptophan is present at the end of the CDR3, so a read error is the likely explanation. This rearrangement joins TRBV6-5 to TRBJ2-3; D is uncertain. Trimming pared 7 bases from V and 9 bases from J, leaving 26 bases between. Germline lookup yields CDR1 MNHEY and CDR2 SVGAGI. The CDR3 consists of 16 residues. CDR3 sequence: CASTRDREFPTRTQYI. CDR3 DNA sequence: TGTGCCAGCACCAGAGATAGAGAGTTCCCCACGCGCACGCAGTATATT.

Worth noting for this clonotype: A read error may account for a junction end that differs from germline. The genes are TRBV6-5 and TRBJ2-7; 7 positions agree with TRBD2. The CDR3 covers 15 residues. Per germline, CDR1 MNHEY and CDR2 SVGAGI. This CDR3 is CASNYSRRETAEHCF. For the CDR3, the DNA is TGTGCCAGCAATTACTCGAGGCGGGAGACGGCCGAGCATTGTTTC.

This clonotype has just one count. At one end, the junction sequence differs from germline, possibly due to a read error. The V and J genes are TRBV11-1 and TRBJ2-5; unclear D gene. The CDR3 loop spans 14 amino acids. Germline CDR1 and CDR2: SGHAT and FQDESV (reference sequence). CDR3 loop: CVSSKDTYQETQYF. As DNA, the CDR3 is TGTGTTAGCAGCAAAGACACGTACCAAGAGACCCAGTATTTC.

This clonotype has a single count. The junction differs from germline at one of its ends, possibly a read error. The V gene is TRBV28, the J gene TRBJ2-1; D gene ambiguous. The germline V gene has CDR1 MDHEN and CDR2 SYDVKM. The CDR3 covers 14 residues. The CDR3 DNA follows: TGTACCAGCAGTTACGATATCCTGGGGAACGAGCAGTTCTTC. It translates to CTSSYDILGNEQFF.

This chain connects TRBV5-6 to TRBJ2-1; D not resolved. Germline CDR1 and CDR2: SGHDT and YYEEEE. The length of the CDR3 is 15 residues. V was clipped by 2 bases and J by 6 bases, with 15 bases between them. CDR3 sequence (DNA): TGTGCCAGCAGCTTCGACACATTTGGGTTCAATGAGCAGTTCTTC. It encodes CASSFDTFGFNEQFF. The full variable domain, with the rest looked up from reference TRBV5-6 and TRBJ2-1, is DAGVTQSPTHLIKTRGQQVTLRCSPKSGHDTVSWYQQALGQGPQFIFQYYEEEERQRGNFPDRFSGHQFPNYSSELNVNALLLGDSALYLCASSFDTFGFNEQFFGPGTRLTVL.

Comments on this clonotype: This may stem from a read error, because a much larger clone lies one nucleotide away. This chain joins TRBV5-1 and TRBJ2-1; D may be TRBD1 (6 bases). V was pared by 5 bases and J by 2 bases, with 8 bases between. The CDR3 runs 13 residues. Germline loops: CDR1 SGHRS, CDR2 YFSETQ. This chain's CDR3 is CASRYRAYNEQFF. CDR3 nucleotide sequence: TGCGCCAGCAGATACAGGGCCTACAATGAGCAGTTCTTC.

The table lists this clonotype with many counts. This rearrangement joins TRBV7-9 to TRBJ2-1; 8 nucleotides match TRBD2. The CDR3 spans 15 residues. CDR1 is SEHNR, CDR2 FQNEAQ, per germline (reference sequence). V gave up 5 bases and J gave up 4 bases; unmatched junction bases: 7. The CDR3: CASSPSGSHYNEQFF. CDR3 nucleotide sequence: TGTGCCAGCAGCCCAAGCGGGAGCCATTACAATGAGCAGTTCTTC.

Remarks on this clonotype: An end of the junction does not agree with germline; a read error may underlie this. V and J are TRBV20-1 and TRBJ2-1; 10 bases are a match to TRBD2. Germline assignment: CDR1 DFQATT and CDR2 SNEGSKA (reference sequence). This CDR3 has 15 residues. CDR3 sequence reads: CIARGGTSVDNEQSF. The CDR3, as DNA: TGCATTGCCAGGGGCGGGACTAGCGTTGACAATGAGCAGTCCTTC.

Concerning this clonotype: Germline and junction disagree at one end, which may indicate a read error. V is TRBV5-1 and J is TRBJ2-5; 9 nucleotides line up with TRBD1. This CDR3 contains 15 residues. Germline CDR1 SGHRS, CDR2 YFSETQ. CDR3 coding DNA: TGCCCCAGCAGATCTAGGGACAGGGCCCAAAAGACCCAGTACTTC. Translating it yields CPSRSRDRAQKTQYF.

Points on this clonotype: A much bigger clone sits one base away, suggesting this may be a read error. The V and J genes are TRBV10-3 and TRBJ2-3; 10 nucleotides align to TRBD1. CDR3 length: 16 residues. Per germline, CDR1 ENHRY and CDR2 SYGVKD. V dropped 2 bases and J dropped 5; count of bases not matched to a gene: 7. The chain's CDR3 is CAISEDGTGDKDTQYF. CDR3 in DNA: TGTGCCATCAGTGAGGACGGGACAGGGGACAAAGATACGCAGTATTTT.

This clonotype was seen ten or more times. This sequence joins TRBV11-2 and TRBJ1-1, with D unresolved. V lost 2 bases and J 1 base, leaving 2 bases between the germline ends. The CDR3 contains 12 residues. Germline values: CDR1 SGHAT, CDR2 FQNNGV. CDR3 loop: CASSLKNTEAFF. The CDR3 nucleotides are TGTGCCAGCAGCTTAAAGAACACTGAAGCTTTCTTT.

This sequence joins TRBV6-1 and TRBJ2-5; D perhaps matches TRBD2 (6 bases). Germline V lookup: CDR1 MNHNS, CDR2 SASEGT. The CDR3 loop spans 12 amino acids. Here the CDR3 DNA reads TGTGGCAGTAGGGGACTTCAAGAGACCCAGTACTTC. Amino acid sequence: CGSRGLQETQYF.

This chain uses TRBV6-1 with TRBJ2-1, with no clear D. V lost 10 bases, J lost 7 bases, and 20 bases lay in between. This CDR3 comprises 14 residues. Germline V lookup: CDR1 MNHNS, CDR2 SASEGT. CDR3 in amino acids: CANFLEVAYNEQFF. In DNA form, the CDR3 reads TGTGCCAACTTCCTTGAGGTTGCTTATAATGAGCAGTTCTTC.